The 16 T cell receptor beta chains listed next were all sequenced from one sample in a study of STAT5B mutations in CD4+ large granular lymphocyte leukemia. Only in-frame clones appear in the TCRdb table, and some are missing; sequencing was by immunoSEQ multiplex PCR. Among about 32,000 clones listed, 71% were seen once. Input material: CD4+ T cells from blood buffy coats. The receptor source for this set is a human donor in good health.

The chain carries TRBV18 and TRBJ1-4, with TRBD1 matching 10 bases. Trimming took 3 bases from V and 4 from J; bases not matched to a gene: 2. The CDR3 extends over 15 amino acids. Germline V lookup: CDR1 KGHSH, CDR2 LQKENI. CDR3 sequence: CASSPDRGVNEKLFF. The CDR3 nucleotides are TGTGCCAGCTCACCGGACAGGGGGGTTAATGAAAAACTGTTTTTT.

The sample holds a few counts of this clone. The V call is TRBV20-1, the J call TRBJ1-1; D gene ambiguous. The CDR3 covers 10 residues. V was pared by 6 bases and J by 2 bases, with 4 bases between. The V gene's germline CDR1 is DFQATT and CDR2 SNEGSKA (reference sequence). CDR3 in amino acids: CSASNTEAFF. The CDR3 nucleotides are TGCAGTGCCAGCAACACTGAAGCTTTCTTT.

The rearrangement joins TRBV6-1 to TRBJ2-5; perhaps TRBD2 as D (6 bases). CDR1 and CDR2 (germline): MNHNS, SASEGT. Trimming left V 7 bases short and J 1 base short, with 13 bases between. The CDR3 is 14 amino acids. CDR3 amino acids: CASTEGGIQETQYF. CDR3 DNA: TGTGCCAGCACCGAAGGAGGGATCCAAGAGACCCAGTACTTC.

The chain employs TRBV7-2 and TRBJ1-4, with a possible D match to TRBD1 (6 bases). The CDR3 is made up of 15 amino acids. The germline CDR1 and CDR2 sequences are SGHTA and FQGNSA. The V end was cut by 1 base, the J end by 7 bases, with 13 bases between. The CDR3 sequence is CASSLGGGGGEKLFF. CDR3 coding DNA: TGTGCCAGCAGCTTAGGAGGGGGGGGAGGTGAAAAACTGTTTTTT.

V gene TRBV6-5 combines with J gene TRBJ2-7, with D possibly matching TRBD2 (7 bases). The CDR3 has 13 residues. Germline CDR1 reads MNHEY; CDR2 reads SVGAGI. Trimming pared 8 bases from V and 9 bases from J, leaving 20 bases between. CDR3 DNA sequence: TGTGCCAGCGTCTCGAGGGGGGGAAGTGGGCAGTACTTC. Its translation: CASVSRGGSGQYF.

CDR3 loop: CASRGLRTGAKNEQYF. CDR3 bases: TGTGCCAGCAGAGGCCTGAGGACAGGGGCCAAAAACGAGCAGTACTTC. J is TRBJ2-7 and V is TRBV2, with 9 bases identical to TRBD1. CDR3 length: 16 amino acids. The germline CDR1 and CDR2 sequences are SNHLY and FYNNEI. The J segment lost 5 bases and the V segment lost 6 bases, leaving 14 bases of the junction unmatched.

The rearrangement uses TRBV13 and TRBJ2-7; 8 bases map to TRBD2. The length of the CDR3 is 13 residues. J lost 4 bases, V lost 1 base, and 0 bases had no gene match. Germline V gene lookup returns CDR1 PRHDT and CDR2 FYEKMQ (reference sequence). In DNA, the CDR3 is TGTGCCAGCAGCTTAGCGGGGGGGTACGAGCAGTACTTC. Protein sequence: CASSLAGGYEQYF.

This rearrangement joins TRBV2 to TRBJ2-7; D gene unclear. The CDR3 runs 12 residues. Trimming cost V 7 bases and J 7 bases, with 14 bases left between them. The germline CDR1 and CDR2 sequences are SNHLY and FYNNEI. The CDR3 sequence is CASTDGLREQYF. The CDR3 DNA reads as TGTGCCAGCACAGACGGGCTTAGGGAGCAGTACTTC.

The chain uses TRBV30 and TRBJ2-4; D is uncertain. The CDR3 runs 12 residues. Germline lookup yields CDR1 GTSNPN and CDR2 SVGIG (reference sequence). Trimming pared 0 bases from V and 8 bases from J, leaving 8 bases between. CDR3 region: CAWSVRRDIQYF. CDR3 sequence (DNA): TGTGCCTGGAGTGTACGGCGAGACATTCAGTACTTC. The full variable domain, completed using reference TRBV30 and TRBJ2-4, is SQTIHQWPATLVQPVGSPLSLECTVEGTSNPNLYWYRQAAGRGLQLLFYSVGIGQISSEVPQNLSASRPQDRQFILSSKKLLLSDSGFYLCAWSVRRDIQYFGAGTRLSVL.

The V and J genes are TRBV6-5 and TRBJ1-1, with 9 bases aligning to TRBD1. The germline gives CDR1 MNHEY, CDR2 SVGAGI. With 5 bases clipped from V and 5 bases from J, the junction kept 6 bases outside the gene matches. The length of the CDR3 is 14 residues. The CDR3 sequence: CASSGGQGRTEAFF. The DNA of the CDR3 is TGTGCCAGCAGTGGAGGACAGGGGCGGACTGAAGCTTTCTTT.

This chain links TRBV7-9 with TRBJ1-6; TRBD1 aligns across 7 bases. The CDR3 contains 15 residues. In germline, CDR1 is SEHNR, CDR2 FQNEAQ (reference sequence). The V and J ends lost 4 bases and 5 bases, in that order; junction bases with no gene match: 5. The CDR3 DNA reads as TGTGCCAGCAGCTATACGACAGGGAATAATTCACCCCTCCACTTT. Encoded protein: CASSYTTGNNSPLHF.

V and J are TRBV6-5 and TRBJ2-7; TRBD1 aligns across 10 bases. This CDR3 comprises 14 residues. Looked up from germline, CDR1 is MNHEY and CDR2 is SVGAGI. J gave up 3 bases and V 5 bases, and 4 bases lay outside the gene matches. CDR3 bases: TGTGCCAGCAGTCAGACAGGGGGCGGCTACGAGCAGTACTTC. This encodes CASSQTGGGYEQYF.

The chain links TRBV6-5 to TRBJ2-7, with 8 bases aligning to TRBD1. Germline-derived CDR1 and CDR2 are MNHEY and SVGAGI. The junction had 4 bases not matched to a gene; V was cut back by 0 bases and J by 3 bases. The CDR3 runs to 15 residues. The CDR3 spells CASSYSGQGHYEQYF. CDR3 nucleotide sequence: TGTGCCAGCAGTTACTCCGGACAGGGTCACTACGAGCAGTACTTC.

The V and J genes are TRBV5-1 and TRBJ2-1; 8 bases agree with TRBD1. Trimming cost V 4 bases and J 13 bases; bases outside gene matches: 10. The CDR3 is 13 amino acids. CDR1 SGHRS and CDR2 YFSETQ come from the germline V gene. The CDR3 DNA is TGCGCCAGCAGCCCGGGACAGGCGGGTCTTCAGTTCTTC. Its protein product is CASSPGQAGLQFF.

The CDR3 protein is CASSSTIGQYNEQFF. The CDR3 DNA reads TGTGCCAGCAGTTCGACTATAGGCCAATACAATGAGCAGTTCTTC. The chain is built from TRBV27 and TRBJ2-1, with a possible D match to TRBD2 (5 bases). CDR1 MNHEY and CDR2 SMNVEV come from the germline V gene (reference sequence). The CDR3 is 15 residues long. The V end was cut by 4 bases, the J end by 4 bases, with 14 bases between.

The chain uses TRBV18 and TRBJ2-3, with 9 bases that match TRBD2. Germline CDR1 and CDR2: KGHSH and LQKENI. The CDR3 length is 15 residues. The V gene end was trimmed by 4 bases and the J gene end by 4 bases; junction bases not matched to a gene: 6. The CDR3 loop is CASSRPSGVPDTQYF. In nucleotides, the CDR3 is TGTGCCAGCTCACGACCTAGCGGGGTTCCAGATACGCAGTATTTT.